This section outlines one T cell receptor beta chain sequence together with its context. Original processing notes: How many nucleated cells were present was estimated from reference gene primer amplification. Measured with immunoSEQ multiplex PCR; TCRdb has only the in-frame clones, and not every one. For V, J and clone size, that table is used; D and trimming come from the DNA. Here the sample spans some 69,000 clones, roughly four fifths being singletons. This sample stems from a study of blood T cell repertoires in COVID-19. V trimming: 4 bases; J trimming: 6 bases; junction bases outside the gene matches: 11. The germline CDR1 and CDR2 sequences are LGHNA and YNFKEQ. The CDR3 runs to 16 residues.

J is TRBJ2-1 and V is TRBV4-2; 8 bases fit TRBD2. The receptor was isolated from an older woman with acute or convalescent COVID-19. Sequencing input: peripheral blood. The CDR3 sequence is CASSLLAGNTPNEQFF. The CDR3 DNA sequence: TGTGCCAGCAGCCTTTTAGCGGGAAATACCCCCAATGAGCAGTTCTTC.